Presented here are 27 T cell receptor beta chains from one specimen sequenced in a study of human T cells and chemical hapten exposure. Documented time point: patch test 2, 6 weeks after DPC sensitization. Specified treatment: therapeutic diphenylcyclopropenone sensitization with weekly scalp DPC. TCRdb passed the RACE reads through MiXCR, listing each CDR3 protein once. Here the sample spans approximately 96,000 distinct CDR3 sequences, around 9.3% being singletons. The sample consisted of whole blood, taken in connection with sensitization to the hapten diphenylcyclopropenone (DPC). The receptors stem from a woman aged 35 to 49 with alopecia areata. Some clones in this sample may be carry-over from other donors' samples.

This clonotype occurred a few times. The chain links TRBV7-2 to TRBJ2-3; D unresolved. The germline V gene encodes CDR1 SGHTA and CDR2 FQGNSA. Trimming cost V 5 bases and J 2 bases, with 14 bases left between them. CDR3 size: 15 residues. This CDR3 is CASSLTDLPTDTQYF. The DNA for the CDR3 is TGTGCCAGCAGCCTTACAGATTTGCCCACAGATACGCAGTATTTT.

The rearrangement links TRBV4-3 to TRBJ2-1; no definite D call. Germline assignment: CDR1 LGHNA and CDR2 YSLEER. V lost 0 bases, J lost 9 bases, and 9 bases lay in between. The CDR3 length is 13 residues. DNA for the CDR3: TGCGCCAGCAGCCAAGATAATGCTCTTGAGCAGTTCTTC. It specifies CASSQDNALEQFF.

This clonotype was picked up many times. J is TRBJ2-5 and V is TRBV4-2; 9 nucleotides align to TRBD1. Germline V gene data show CDR1 as LGHNA and CDR2 as YNFKEQ. CDR3 length: 16 residues. The V and J ends lost 1 base and 5 bases, in that order; junction bases with no gene match: 8. The CDR3 sequence is CASSQAGQGKMETQYF. DNA of the CDR3: TGTGCCAGCAGCCAAGCGGGACAGGGTAAAATGGAGACCCAGTACTTC.

This clonotype was recorded many times. The CDR3 coding sequence is TGCAGCGTTGAAGAAGGTGCCAAAAACATTCAGTACTTC. Residues: CSVEEGAKNIQYF. The chain links TRBV29-1 to TRBJ2-4; D remains ambiguous. Germline loops: CDR1 SQVTM, CDR2 ANQGSEA. The CDR3 length is 13 residues. V lost 0 bases, J lost 1 base, and 4 bases lay in between. Together with reference TRBV29-1 and TRBJ2-4, the CDR3 gives the full variable domain: SAVISQKPSRDICQRGTSLTIQCQVDSQVTMMFWYRQQPGQSLTLIATANQGSEATYESGFVIDKFPISRPNLTFSTLTVSNMSPEDSSIYLCSVEEGAKNIQYFGAGTRLSVL.

This clonotype was seen many times. V and J are TRBV28 and TRBJ2-7; D may be TRBD1 (5 bases). This CDR3 has 13 amino acids. The V gene's germline CDR1 is MDHEN and CDR2 SYDVKM. Deletions cut 6 bases from V and 5 bases from J, with 14 bases between. CDR3 loop: CASRRAGSDEQYF. DNA for the CDR3: TGTGCCAGCAGAAGGGCAGGGTCGGACGAGCAGTACTTC. The variable domain in full, completed from reference TRBV28 and TRBJ2-7, reads DVKVTQSSRYLVKRTGEKVFLECVQDMDHENMFWYRQDPGLGLRLIYFSYDVKMKEKGDIPEGYSVSREKKERFSLILESASTNQTSMYLCASRRAGSDEQYFGPGTRLTVT.

Many counts were recorded for this clonotype. The chain couples TRBV6-2 or TRBV6-3 to TRBJ2-1; no clear D gene. The CDR3 consists of 15 residues. CDR1 is MNHEY and CDR2 is SVGEGT in the germline V gene. Trimming pared 0 bases from V and 0 bases from J, leaving 6 bases between. The CDR3 region has the DNA TGTGCCAGCAGTTACTCGTTAAGCTCCTACAATGAGCAGTTCTTC. Protein product: CASSYSLSSYNEQFF.

This clonotype was counted only a few times. The chain employs TRBV21-1 and TRBJ2-7; the table's D call, TRBD1, was not checked against the DNA. TRBV21-1 is assigned pseudogene status. CDR3 length equals 13 residues. CDR3 sequence: CATLGGEQNEQYF. As DNA, the CDR3 is TGTGCCACCCTAGGGGGGGAACAGAACGAGCAGTACTTC.

This clonotype was observed at least ten times. The rearrangement uses TRBV11-2 and TRBJ2-3; TRBD1 matches 8 bases. J gave up 5 bases and V 0 bases, and 4 bases lay outside the gene matches. Germline V gene sequence: CDR1 SGHAT, CDR2 FQNNGV. This CDR3 is 15 amino acids long. The CDR3 DNA reads as TGTGCCAGCAGCTTAGACAGGGGGCACGGAGATACGCAGTATTTT. This translates into CASSLDRGHGDTQYF.

Many counts were recorded for this clonotype. The chain carries TRBV7-2 and TRBJ1-5, with D possibly matching TRBD1 (5 bases). The CDR3 is 13 residues long. Germline V gene data show CDR1 as SGHTA and CDR2 as FQGNSA. Between the trimmed V and J ends, which lost 1 base and 9 bases, there was a span of 10 bases. The DNA of the CDR3 is TGTGCCAGCAGCTTAGGCAGGGTCGGGCCCCAGCATTTT. Protein product: CASSLGRVGPQHF.

This clonotype was counted ten times or more. The V and J genes are TRBV5-1 and TRBJ2-7; TRBD2 matches at 12 bases. The germline V gene encodes CDR1 SGHRS and CDR2 YFSETQ. Trimming at V came to 0 bases and at J to 2 bases, leaving 0 bases not matched to a gene. CDR3 length: 15 residues. The CDR3 DNA is TGCGCCAGCAGCTTGGGGACTAGCGGGACCTACGAGCAGTACTTC. Translated: CASSLGTSGTYEQYF.

This clonotype was observed at least ten times. The genes are TRBV9 and TRBJ2-3, with unresolved D. CDR1 and CDR2 from the germline V gene are SGDLS and YYNGEE. V lost 2 bases and J 10 bases, leaving 17 bases between the germline ends. The CDR3 runs 14 residues. CDR3 coding DNA: TGTGCCAGCAGCGTTGCGAACGAGGTCTGGGCGCAGTATTTT. It translates to CASSVANEVWAQYF.

This chain connects TRBV10-3 to TRBJ2-2; 10 nucleotides match TRBD2. The V and J ends lost 6 bases and 5 bases, in that order; junction bases with no gene match: 6. The CDR3 is 15 residues long. Germline V CDR1 and CDR2: ENHRY, SYGVKD. The CDR3, as DNA: TGTGCCATCAGGGCGGAGACTAGCGGGACCGGGGAGCTGTTTTTT. It is translated as CAIRAETSGTGELFF.

The gene calls are TRBV28 and TRBJ1-1; unclear D gene. CDR3 length: 13 residues. V lost 7 bases and J 8 bases, leaving 17 bases between the germline ends. CDR1 and CDR2 (germline): MDHEN, SYDVKM. This CDR3 is CASTPAGPLEAFF. The CDR3, as DNA: TGTGCCAGCACCCCTGCTGGCCCACTGGAAGCTTTCTTT.

This clonotype came up many times. The rearrangement joins TRBV12-3 or TRBV12-4 to TRBJ1-3, with D unresolved. Trimming left V 10 bases short and J 0 bases short, with 10 bases between. The CDR3 covers 13 residues. CDR3 sequence (DNA): TGTGCCATTTCGAGGAGCTCTGGAAACACCATATATTTT. This translates into CAISRSSGNTIYF.

This clonotype was counted a few times. The V gene is TRBV29-1, the J gene TRBJ2-3, with D tentatively TRBD2 (6 bases). The ends were cut back, 4 bases at V and 6 bases at J, with 11 bases in the middle. The CDR3 covers 12 residues. Germline V gene data show CDR1 as SQVTM and CDR2 as ANQGSEA. CDR3 nucleotides: TGCAGCGTTGGCACGGGGGTCGATACGCAGTATTTT. It codes for CSVGTGVDTQYF.

This clonotype was observed a few times. The chain couples TRBV5-1 to TRBJ2-3; 9 bases agree with TRBD2. Germline V gene data show CDR1 as SGHRS and CDR2 as YFSETQ. The CDR3 is 15 amino acids. V was clipped by 2 bases and J by 8 bases; unmatched bases: 9. The CDR3 is CASSFASGMRSTQYF. The CDR3 coding sequence is TGCGCCAGCAGCTTCGCTAGCGGGATGCGGAGTACGCAGTATTTT.

This clonotype has ten or more counts. The chain combines TRBV29-1 with TRBJ1-1, with D tentatively TRBD1 (6 bases). V was shortened by 7 bases and J by 5 bases, with 14 bases between the two germline ends. There are 12 residues in the CDR3. CDR1 and CDR2 (germline): SQVTM, ANQGSEA. CDR3 region: CSAGQFGTEAFF. The DNA of the CDR3 is TGCAGCGCCGGACAGTTTGGTACTGAAGCTTTCTTT.

There are a few counts of this clonotype. The rearrangement links TRBV4-3 to TRBJ1-5; D is undetermined. The CDR3 is 16 residues long. The V end was cut by 0 bases, the J end by 6 bases, with 15 bases between. The V gene's germline CDR1 is LGHNA and CDR2 YSLEER. The CDR3 sequence: CASSQDWIQPGQPQHF. The DNA of the CDR3 is TGCGCCAGCAGCCAAGATTGGATACAGCCTGGTCAGCCCCAGCATTTT.

This clonotype has just a few counts. The chain combines TRBV7-8 with TRBJ2-1, with D perhaps TRBD2 (5 bases). Germline CDR1 is SGHVS and CDR2 is FQNEAQ. This CDR3 contains 14 residues. The V and J ends lost 1 base and 9 bases respectively, with 13 bases between them. CDR3 in amino acids: CASSLGGREGEQFF. The CDR3 DNA sequence: TGTGCCAGCAGCTTAGGAGGGCGTGAGGGTGAGCAGTTCTTC.

This clonotype turned up a few times. The chain combines TRBV11-2 with TRBJ2-1, with a tentative D call TRBD1 (6 bases). CDR3 length: 14 residues. V was clipped by 4 bases and J by 0 bases, with 7 bases between them. In germline, CDR1 is SGHAT, CDR2 FQNNGV. The chain's CDR3 is CASSSDSSYNEQFF. Written as DNA, the CDR3 is TGTGCCAGCAGCTCGGACAGCTCCTACAATGAGCAGTTCTTC.

The chain recombines TRBV12-3 or TRBV12-4 with TRBJ2-7; no clear D. Trimming took off 1 base at V and 0 bases at J, with 13 bases between the two ends. The CDR3 totals 16 residues. The CDR3 here is CASSLEGPPSSYEQYF. CDR3 nucleotide sequence: TGTGCCAGCAGTTTAGAAGGGCCCCCAAGCTCCTACGAGCAGTACTTC.

In this sample, this clonotype turned up many times. V and J are TRBV5-1 and TRBJ2-5; 10 nucleotides match TRBD1. This CDR3 region has 15 residues. Germline trimming cut 4 bases from V and 1 base from J; bases unmatched to any gene: 4. CDR1 is SGHRS and CDR2 is YFSETQ in the germline V gene. CDR3 bases: TGCGCCAGCAGCCCGGGGGACAGGGGCCAAGAGACCCAGTACTTC. Protein: CASSPGDRGQETQYF.

This clonotype was picked up a small number of times. This chain connects TRBV7-2 to TRBJ2-7; 7 bases are a match to TRBD1. There are 13 residues in the CDR3. V shed 4 bases, J shed 4 bases, and the junction held 4 bases outside the gene matches. Germline V CDR1 and CDR2: SGHTA, FQGNSA. This CDR3 is CASSSRDSYEQYF. The CDR3 DNA reads as TGTGCCAGCAGCTCCCGGGACAGTTACGAGCAGTACTTC.

DNA of the CDR3: TGTGCCAGCAGCGCGGGCGGGACGGCCACCTACGAGCAGTACTTC. Translated: CASSAGGTATYEQYF. This sequence joins TRBV7-2 and TRBJ2-7; D may be TRBD2 (6 bases). Per germline, CDR1 SGHTA and CDR2 FQGNSA. The length of the CDR3 is 15 residues. V was clipped by 5 bases and J by 2 bases, with 16 bases between them.

This clonotype showed up many times. The chain is built from TRBV6-5 and TRBJ2-5, with 7 bases aligning to TRBD2. In germline, CDR1 is MNHEY, CDR2 SVGAGI. The ends lost 0 bases at V and 4 bases at J; junction bases unmatched: 8. The CDR3 extends over 16 amino acids. The CDR3 protein is CASSYSNGASGETQYF. The CDR3 DNA reads TGTGCCAGCAGTTACTCGAATGGGGCTAGCGGAGAGACCCAGTACTTC.

The V gene is TRBV11-2, the J gene TRBJ2-3, with TRBD2 identical over 7 bases. Germline lookup yields CDR1 SGHAT and CDR2 FQNNGV. The trim removed 5 bases at V and 5 bases at J, leaving 10 bases unmatched. CDR3 length equals 15 residues. The CDR3 is CASSPREVGVDTQYF. The CDR3 DNA sequence: TGTGCCAGCAGCCCACGGGAGGTTGGAGTAGATACGCAGTATTTT.

This clonotype was picked up a small number of times. The chain couples TRBV28 to TRBJ2-7, with D perhaps matching TRBD1 (5 bases). CDR1 is MDHEN, CDR2 SYDVKM, per germline. This CDR3 is built from 14 residues. V lost 1 base and J lost 2, with 9 bases in between. In DNA form, the CDR3 reads TGTGCCAGCAGTTTATTGCAGGGCCCCTACGAGCAGTACTTC. Encoded protein: CASSLLQGPYEQYF.